This entry lists 22 T cell receptor beta chains sequenced from one sample in a study of blood T cell repertoires in COVID-19 (dated by TCRdb to the early 2020s). Receptors were amplified or captured by the immunoSEQ multiplex PCR assay. Imported from immuneACCESS, the table was reduced by TCRdb to in-frame sequences with V and J called. These copies leave out some clones; in studies compared against another copy, an unresolved V gene accounts for under half, and the cause of the remainder is not known. The sample table shows under 450,000 clones, and more than 85% are seen once. The ten largest clones capture 2.5% to 3.5% of the sample. Sequenced input: PBMCs or T cells enriched from blood (not recorded which). Source of these receptors: a woman in her twenties or thirties who had recovered from COVID-19.

The chain joins TRBV10-2 to TRBJ1-1, with D possibly TRBD1 on 6 matching bases. V lost 10 bases and J 3 bases, leaving 15 bases between the germline ends. Germline V CDR1 and CDR2: WSHSY, SAAADI. The CDR3 runs 13 residues. CDR3 sequence (DNA): TGCGCCATTGGGGCGAGACAGGACACTGAAGCTTTCTTT. Its protein is CAIGARQDTEAFF.

The rearrangement uses TRBV6-1 and TRBJ1-1, with a possible D match to TRBD1 (6 bases). V was shortened by 3 bases and J by 4 bases, with 15 bases between the two germline ends. In germline, CDR1 is MNHNS, CDR2 SASEGT. The CDR3 contains 15 residues. The chain's CDR3 is CASSELRGASTEAFF. CDR3 in DNA: TGTGCCAGCAGTGAGCTCAGGGGCGCCTCCACTGAAGCTTTCTTT.

The chain employs TRBV21-1 and TRBJ1-1; the table's D gene call, TRBD1, was not cross checked with the DNA. TRBV21-1 has pseudogene status. The CDR3 loop spans 17 amino acids. CDR3 amino acids: CASSKALKGQGALSAFF. The DNA for the CDR3 is TGTGCCAGCAGCAAAGCGCTAAAGGGACAGGGGGCCTTGAGCGCTTTCTTT.

The V and J genes are TRBV28 and TRBJ2-2, with D maybe TRBD1 (7 bases). The CDR3 sequence is 15 residues long. The V and J ends lost 8 bases and 1 base respectively, with 14 bases between them. CDR1 MDHEN and CDR2 SYDVKM come from the germline V gene. CDR3 in amino acids: CASGSRGENTGELFF. CDR3 nucleotide sequence: TGTGCCAGCGGTAGCAGGGGGGAGAACACCGGGGAGCTGTTTTTT.

Concerning this clone itself: At the DNA level, this CDR3 is encoded by other sequences in the same sample as well. The rearrangement links TRBV19 to TRBJ2-1; TRBD2 agrees at 11 bases. The germline gives CDR1 LNHDA, CDR2 SQIVND (reference sequence). Trimming took 3 bases from V and 4 from J; bases not matched to a gene: 5. The CDR3 has 16 residues. CDR3 amino acids: CASSILAGGPYNEQFF. As DNA, the CDR3 is TGTGCCAGTAGTATTCTAGCGGGGGGCCCTTACAATGAGCAGTTCTTC.

This rearrangement joins TRBV2 to TRBJ1-1; D might be TRBD1 (5 bases). The CDR3 extends over 13 amino acids. With 6 bases removed from V and 5 bases from J, the gap between germline ends came to 13 bases. Germline CDR1 SNHLY, CDR2 FYNNEI. CDR3 nucleotide sequence: TGTGCCAGCAGGCGGACGGCAGGGACTGAAGCTTTCTTT. It encodes CASRRTAGTEAFF.

This clone has a handful of counts. The V call is TRBV5-1, the J call TRBJ2-1; D not resolved. V lost 0 bases to trimming and J lost 8 bases, with 18 bases between them. Germline CDR1 reads SGHRS; CDR2 reads YFSETQ. The CDR3 covers 16 residues. CDR3 nucleotides: TGCGCCAGCAGCTTGGAAGCCGGTGTGCGTTTATATGAGCAGTTCTTC. It specifies CASSLEAGVRLYEQFF.

The chain employs TRBV30 and TRBJ1-1, with D possibly being TRBD1 (6 bases). CDR1 GTSNPN and CDR2 SVGIG come from the germline V gene (reference sequence). V lost 7 bases and J 1 base, leaving 13 bases between the germline ends. This CDR3 contains 13 residues. The CDR3 DNA is TGTGCCTATACCAGGGGACGGAACACTGAAGCTTTCTTT. It is translated as CAYTRGRNTEAFF.

The V and J genes are TRBV3-1 (or the pseudogene TRBV3-2) and TRBJ1-1; D perhaps matches TRBD1 (6 bases). The V gene lost 0 bases and the J gene lost 5 bases, with 13 bases spanning the gap. Germline assignment: CDR1 LGHDT and CDR2 YNNKEL (reference sequence). The CDR3 sequence is 15 residues long. CDR3 sequence reads: CASSQEGGQKTEAFF. CDR3 coding DNA: TGTGCCAGCAGCCAAGAAGGAGGACAGAAAACTGAAGCTTTCTTT.

This clone was seen a single time. The CDR3 reads CASGSGQGAYNEQFF. The CDR3 coding sequence is TGTGCTAGTGGTTCGGGACAGGGGGCCTACAATGAGCAGTTCTTC. This chain uses TRBV12-5 with TRBJ2-1; 11 bases map to TRBD1. The CDR3 consists of 15 residues. CDR1 is LGHNT and CDR2 is FRNRAP in the germline V gene. The V segment lost 4 bases and the J segment 2 bases; nucleotides outside the gene matches: 1.

V gene TRBV27 combines with J gene TRBJ2-7, with D tentatively TRBD2 (5 bases). Trimming took off 8 bases at V and 2 bases at J, with 19 bases between the two ends. This CDR3 is built from 15 residues. Germline values: CDR1 MNHEY, CDR2 SMNVEV (reference sequence). The CDR3 loop reads CASSLEERPTYEQYF. The CDR3 coding sequence is TGTGCCAGCTCCCTCGAGGAGCGGCCGACCTACGAGCAGTACTTC.

A few counts support this clone. Here the CDR3 DNA reads TGTGCCAGCAGCTTGACAGGGGGCGACTATGGCTACACCTTC. Its protein is CASSLTGGDYGYTF. This chain uses TRBV7-2 with TRBJ1-2; TRBD1 agrees at 10 bases. CDR1 is SGHTA and CDR2 is FQGNSA in the germline V gene. The V and J ends lost 3 bases and 3 bases, in that order; junction bases with no gene match: 1. The CDR3 totals 14 residues. The full variable domain, completed using reference TRBV7-2 and TRBJ1-2, is GAGVSQSPSNKVTEKGKDVELRCDPISGHTALYWYRQSLGQGLEFLIYFQGNSAPDKSGLPSDRFSAERTGGSVSTLTIQRTQQEDSAVYLCASSLTGGDYGYTFGSGTRLTVV.

V gene TRBV28 combines with J gene TRBJ2-7; weak D call: TRBD1 (6 bases). The germline V gene has CDR1 MDHEN and CDR2 SYDVKM. This CDR3 is 13 amino acids long. Trimming stripped 5 bases from V and 6 bases from J, with 14 bases between. The CDR3 is CASSGGGSSEQYF. Written as DNA, the CDR3 is TGTGCCAGCAGTGGGGGCGGGTCTAGCGAGCAGTACTTC.

This clone was observed at least ten times. This specimen includes other DNA sequences encoding the same CDR3. The chain joins TRBV5-1 to TRBJ2-3; D might be TRBD1 (6 bases). In germline, CDR1 is SGHRS, CDR2 YFSETQ. The CDR3 has 14 amino acids. With 3 bases removed from V and 3 bases from J, the gap between germline ends came to 11 bases. CDR3 coding DNA: TGCGCCAGCAGCTCCTACAGGGAAACAGATACGCAGTATTTT. It encodes CASSSYRETDTQYF.

This clone was recorded once. This chain joins TRBV19 and TRBJ2-7, with 10 positions matching TRBD2. The germline CDR1 and CDR2 sequences are LNHDA and SQIVND (reference sequence). This CDR3 region has 14 residues. With 3 bases clipped from V and 4 bases from J, the junction kept 3 bases outside the gene matches. The CDR3 sequence: CASSILAGAYEQYF. The DNA for the CDR3 is TGTGCCAGTAGTATCCTAGCGGGAGCTTACGAGCAGTACTTC.

The chain has TRBV25-1 and TRBJ1-2, with a tentative D call TRBD1 (6 bases). CDR1 is MGHDK, CDR2 SYGVNS, per germline. V lost 4 bases to trimming and J lost 1 base, with 13 bases between them. This CDR3 has 15 amino acids. Written as DNA, the CDR3 is TGTGCCAGCAGTGTGTCCAGGGGAAATAACTATGGCTACACCTTC. It translates to CASSVSRGNNYGYTF.

This chain uses TRBV30 with TRBJ1-4, with D possibly matching TRBD1 (5 bases). Germline CDR1 is GTSNPN and CDR2 is SVGIG (reference sequence). V was pared by 2 bases and J by 14 bases, with 15 bases between. CDR3 length equals 12 residues. CDR3 sequence: CAWSRDSPSLFF. CDR3 sequence (DNA): TGTGCCTGGAGTAGGGACTCCCCTAGCCTGTTTTTT. Based on the CDR3 plus reference TRBV30 and TRBJ1-4, the full variable domain is SQTIHQWPATLVQPVGSPLSLECTVEGTSNPNLYWYRQAAGRGLQLLFYSVGIGQISSEVPQNLSASRPQDRQFILSSKKLLLSDSGFYLCAWSRDSPSLFFGSGTQLSVL.

The chain combines TRBV3-1 (or the pseudogene TRBV3-2) with TRBJ2-5; 11 bases agree with TRBD2. Germline values: CDR1 LGHDT, CDR2 YNNKEL (reference sequence). V was clipped by 8 bases and J by 3 bases; unmatched bases: 14. This CDR3 is 17 amino acids long. CDR3 residues: CASHPLISTSGKETQYF. The DNA of the CDR3 is TGTGCCAGCCACCCTCTAATTTCGACTAGCGGGAAAGAGACCCAGTACTTC.

This sequence joins TRBV29-1 and TRBJ2-1; perhaps TRBD2 as D (6 bases). Deletions cut 1 base from V and 1 base from J, with 17 bases between. Germline V gene lookup returns CDR1 SQVTM and CDR2 ANQGSEA. The length of the CDR3 is 17 residues. The CDR3 DNA reads TGCAGCGTTGAAGCGCGTGGACGGACTAATTCCTACAATGAGCAGTTCTTC. Translated: CSVEARGRTNSYNEQFF.

This clone is a singleton in its sample. The CDR3 DNA reads TGTGCCAGCAGCCAACCGGGACAGGGGGTGGTTGAAGCTTTCTTT. Translated, it gives CASSQPGQGVVEAFF. J is TRBJ1-1 and V is TRBV3-1 (or the pseudogene TRBV3-2), with TRBD1 identical over 11 bases. V was pared by 2 bases and J by 7 bases, with 6 bases of the junction left unmatched. Germline-derived CDR1 and CDR2 are LGHDT and YNNKEL (reference sequence). This CDR3 has 15 amino acids.

The chain links TRBV5-1 to TRBJ2-7; 11 bases match TRBD1. V lost 0 bases and J lost 7; bases outside the gene matches: 6. CDR1 and CDR2 (germline): SGHRS, YFSETQ. This CDR3 region has 15 residues. The CDR3 DNA sequence: TGCGCCAGCAGCTTGGCCGGGACAGGGGGAGGTGAGCAGTACTTC. Protein: CASSLAGTGGGEQYF. The full variable domain, in which reference TRBV5-1 and TRBJ2-7 provide the parts outside the CDR3, is KAGVTQTPRYLIKTRGQQVTLSCSPISGHRSVSWYQQTPGQGLQFLFEYFSETQRNKGNFPGRFSGRQFSNSRSEMNVSTLELGDSALYLCASSLAGTGGGEQYFGPGTRLTVT.

This chain connects TRBV7-9 to TRBJ1-2, with D tentatively TRBD1 (5 bases). Looked up from germline, CDR1 is SEHNR and CDR2 is FQNEAQ (reference sequence). Trimming shortened V by 4 bases and J by 9 bases, and 12 bases separated the two germline ends. CDR3 length equals 12 residues. CDR3 region: CASSSQQESYTF. The CDR3 DNA reads as TGTGCCAGCAGCTCTCAACAGGAGAGCTACACCTTC. Supplemented by reference TRBV7-9 and TRBJ1-2, the full variable domain reads DTGVSQNPRHKITKRGQNVTFRCDPISEHNRLYWYRQTLGQGPEFLTYFQNEAQLEKSRLLSDRFSAERPKGSFSTLEIQRTEQGDSAMYLCASSSQQESYTFGSGTRLTVV.